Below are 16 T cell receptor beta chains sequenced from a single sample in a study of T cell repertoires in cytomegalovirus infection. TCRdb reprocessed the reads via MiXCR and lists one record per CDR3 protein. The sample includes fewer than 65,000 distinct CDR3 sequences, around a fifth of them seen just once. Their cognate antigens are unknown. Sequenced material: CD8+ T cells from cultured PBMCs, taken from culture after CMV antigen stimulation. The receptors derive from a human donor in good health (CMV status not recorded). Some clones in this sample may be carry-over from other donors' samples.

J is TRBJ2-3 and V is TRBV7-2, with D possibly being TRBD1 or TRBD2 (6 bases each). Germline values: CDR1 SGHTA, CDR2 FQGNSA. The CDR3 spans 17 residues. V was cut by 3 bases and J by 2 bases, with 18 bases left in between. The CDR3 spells CASSFYGGPDFTDTQYF. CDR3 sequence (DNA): TGTGCCAGCAGCTTTTATGGGGGGCCGGACTTCACAGATACGCAGTATTTT. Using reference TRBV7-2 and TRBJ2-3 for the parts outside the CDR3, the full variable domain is GAGVSQSPSNKVTEKGKDVELRCDPISGHTALYWYRQSLGQGLEFLIYFQGNSAPDKSGLPSDRFSAERTGGSVSTLTIQRTQQEDSAVYLCASSFYGGPDFTDTQYFGPGTRLTVL.

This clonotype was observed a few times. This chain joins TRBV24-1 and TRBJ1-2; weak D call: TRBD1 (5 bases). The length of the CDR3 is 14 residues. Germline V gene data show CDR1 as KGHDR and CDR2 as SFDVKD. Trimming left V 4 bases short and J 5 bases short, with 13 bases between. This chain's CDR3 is CATSDPGTGYGYTF. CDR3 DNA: TGTGCCACCAGTGACCCCGGGACGGGGTATGGCTACACCTTC.

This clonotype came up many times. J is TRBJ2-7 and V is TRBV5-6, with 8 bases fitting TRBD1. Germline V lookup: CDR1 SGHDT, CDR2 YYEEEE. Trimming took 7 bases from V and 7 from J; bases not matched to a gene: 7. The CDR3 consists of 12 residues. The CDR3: CASHRTGKEQYF. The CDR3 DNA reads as TGTGCCAGCCATAGGACAGGGAAAGAGCAGTACTTC.

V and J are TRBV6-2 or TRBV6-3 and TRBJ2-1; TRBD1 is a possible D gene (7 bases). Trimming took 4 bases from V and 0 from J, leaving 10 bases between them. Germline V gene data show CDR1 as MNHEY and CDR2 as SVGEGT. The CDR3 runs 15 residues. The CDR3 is CASSWRDSSYNEQFF. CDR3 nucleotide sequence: TGTGCCAGCAGTTGGAGGGACAGCTCCTACAATGAGCAGTTCTTC.

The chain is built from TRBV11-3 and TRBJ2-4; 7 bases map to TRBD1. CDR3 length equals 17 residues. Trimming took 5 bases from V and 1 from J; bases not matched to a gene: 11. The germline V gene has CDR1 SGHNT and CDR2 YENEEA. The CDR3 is CASSHLTGDGAKNIQYF. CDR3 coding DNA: TGTGCCAGCAGCCATCTTACAGGGGATGGGGCCAAAAACATTCAGTACTTC.

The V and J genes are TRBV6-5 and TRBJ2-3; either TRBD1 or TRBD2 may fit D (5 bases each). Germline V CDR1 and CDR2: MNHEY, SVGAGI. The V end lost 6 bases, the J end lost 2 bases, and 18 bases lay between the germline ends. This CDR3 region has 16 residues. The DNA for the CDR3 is TGTGCCAGCAGCCAACGAGGGGATATACTCACAGATACGCAGTATTTT. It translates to CASSQRGDILTDTQYF.

The CDR3 protein is CASSAAGGRTEAFF. CDR3 DNA sequence: TGTGCCAGCAGCGCGGCAGGGGGCAGAACTGAAGCTTTCTTT. The rearrangement uses TRBV7-2 and TRBJ1-1, with TRBD1 matching 8 bases. Trimming at V came to 5 bases and at J to 5 bases, leaving 7 bases not matched to a gene. Looked up from germline, CDR1 is SGHTA and CDR2 is FQGNSA. The CDR3 consists of 14 residues.

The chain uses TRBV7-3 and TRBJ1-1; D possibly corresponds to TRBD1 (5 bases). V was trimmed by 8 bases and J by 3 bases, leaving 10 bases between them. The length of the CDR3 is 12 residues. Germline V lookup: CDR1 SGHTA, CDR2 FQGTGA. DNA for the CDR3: TGTGCCAGCGCAGGGCCGGACACTGAAGCTTTCTTT. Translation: CASAGPDTEAFF.

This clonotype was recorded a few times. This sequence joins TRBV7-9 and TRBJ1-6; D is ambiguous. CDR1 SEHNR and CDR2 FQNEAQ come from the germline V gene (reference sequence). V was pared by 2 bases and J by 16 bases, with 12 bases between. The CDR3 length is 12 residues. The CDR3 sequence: CASSLFPAELHF. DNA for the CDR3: TGTGCCAGCAGCTTATTTCCAGCCGAGCTCCACTTT.

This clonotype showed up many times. In DNA form, the CDR3 reads TGTGCCATCATGACAGGGGGCTATGGCTACACCTTC. Its translation: CAIMTGGYGYTF. This chain links TRBV10-3 with TRBJ1-2; 9 bases agree with TRBD1. The CDR3 is 12 amino acids. Germline V gives CDR1 ENHRY, CDR2 SYGVKD. Unmatched junction bases numbered 1, after V lost 7 bases and J lost 4 bases.

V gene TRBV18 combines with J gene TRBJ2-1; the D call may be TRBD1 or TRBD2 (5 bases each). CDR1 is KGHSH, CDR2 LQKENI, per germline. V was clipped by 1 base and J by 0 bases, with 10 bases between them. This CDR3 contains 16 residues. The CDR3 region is CASSPRDDSSYNEQFF. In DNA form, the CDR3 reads TGTGCCAGCTCACCACGGGACGACAGCTCCTACAATGAGCAGTTCTTC.

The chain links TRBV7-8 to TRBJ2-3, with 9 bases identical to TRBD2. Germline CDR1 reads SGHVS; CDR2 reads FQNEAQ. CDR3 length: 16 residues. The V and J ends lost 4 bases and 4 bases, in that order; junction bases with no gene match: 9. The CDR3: CASSYMGLASSDTQYF. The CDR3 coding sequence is TGTGCCAGCAGCTATATGGGACTAGCATCCTCAGATACGCAGTATTTT.

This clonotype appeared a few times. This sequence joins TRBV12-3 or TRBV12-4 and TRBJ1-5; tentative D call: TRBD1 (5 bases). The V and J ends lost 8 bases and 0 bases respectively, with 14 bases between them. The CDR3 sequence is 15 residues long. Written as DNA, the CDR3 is TGTGCCAGCGGAGACAGCGGATATAGCAATCAGCCCCAGCATTTT. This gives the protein CASGDSGYSNQPQHF.

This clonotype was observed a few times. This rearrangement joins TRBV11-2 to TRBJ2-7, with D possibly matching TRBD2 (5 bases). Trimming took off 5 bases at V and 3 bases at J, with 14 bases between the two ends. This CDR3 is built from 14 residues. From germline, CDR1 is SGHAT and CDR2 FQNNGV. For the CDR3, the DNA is TGTGCCAGCAGCCTGAGGGTGATGGACTACGAGCAGTACTTC. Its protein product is CASSLRVMDYEQYF.

Written as DNA, the CDR3 is TGCAGTGCTAGAGATAGGGCGGTGTACGAGCAGTACTTC. Translation: CSARDRAVYEQYF. The genes are TRBV20-1 and TRBJ2-7, with unresolved D. The CDR3 length is 13 residues. Germline V gene data show CDR1 as DFQATT and CDR2 as SNEGSKA (reference sequence). V was trimmed by 0 bases and J by 4 bases, leaving 10 bases between them.

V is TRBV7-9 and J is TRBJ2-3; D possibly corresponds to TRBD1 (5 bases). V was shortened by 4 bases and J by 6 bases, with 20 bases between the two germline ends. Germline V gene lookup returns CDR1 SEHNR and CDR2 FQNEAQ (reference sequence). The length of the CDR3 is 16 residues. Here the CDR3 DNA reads TGTGCCAGCAGCTCCACGGACACAACCCCGGGCGATACGCAGTATTTT. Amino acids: CASSSTDTTPGDTQYF.